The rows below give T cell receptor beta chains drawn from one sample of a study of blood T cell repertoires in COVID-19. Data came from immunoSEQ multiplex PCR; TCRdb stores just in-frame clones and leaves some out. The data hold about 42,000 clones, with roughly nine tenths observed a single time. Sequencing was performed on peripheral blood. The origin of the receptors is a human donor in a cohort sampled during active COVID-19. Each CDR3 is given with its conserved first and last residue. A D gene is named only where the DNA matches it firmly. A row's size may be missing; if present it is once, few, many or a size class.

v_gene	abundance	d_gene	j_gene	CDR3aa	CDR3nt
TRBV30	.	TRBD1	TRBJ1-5	CAWGTGGRYQHF	TGTGCCTGGGGGACAGGGGGCCGCTACCAGCATTTT
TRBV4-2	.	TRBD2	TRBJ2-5	CASSQDITGGETQYF	TGTGCCAGCAGCCAAGATATTACGGGGGGAGAGACCCAGTACTTC
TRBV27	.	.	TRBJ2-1	CASSFGTGHNEQFF	TGTGCCAGCAGTTTTGGGACTGGTCACAATGAGCAGTTCTTC
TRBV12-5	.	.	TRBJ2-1	CASGLYVAGGQYNEQFF	TGTGCTAGTGGTTTGTACGTAGCCGGTGGACAATACAATGAGCAGTTCTTC
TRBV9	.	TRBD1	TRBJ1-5	CASSGRDRGQPQHF	TGTGCCAGCAGCGGCCGGGACAGGGGCCAGCCCCAGCATTTT
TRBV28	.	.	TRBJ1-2	CASHSGQNYGYTF	TGTGCCAGCCATAGTGGACAGAACTATGGCTACACCTTC
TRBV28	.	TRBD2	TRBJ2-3	CASSPGVAGFVADTQYF	TGTGCCAGCAGCCCCGGGGTAGCGGGGTTTGTCGCAGATACGCAGTATTTT
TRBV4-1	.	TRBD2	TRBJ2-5	CASSQVLAEETQYF	TGCGCCAGCAGCCAAGTTCTAGCGGAAGAGACCCAGTACTTC
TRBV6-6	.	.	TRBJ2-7	CASSLGQGSIMYEQYF	TGTGCCAGCAGTTTGGGGCAGGGGTCTATTATGTACGAGCAGTACTTC
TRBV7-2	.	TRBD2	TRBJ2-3	CASSLVAGSGGVDTQYF	TGTGCCAGCAGCTTAGTCGCCGGCAGCGGGGGGGTAGATACGCAGTATTTT
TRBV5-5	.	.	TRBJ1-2	CASSFLPAGHGYTF	TGTGCCAGCAGCTTTCTTCCGGCAGGGCATGGCTACACCTTC
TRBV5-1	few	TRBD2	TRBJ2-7	CASSGGTSQSYEQYF	TGCGCCAGCAGCGGCGGGACTAGCCAATCCTACGAGCAGTACTTC
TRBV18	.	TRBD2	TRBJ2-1	CASSAPGLAGGNEQFF	TGTGCCAGCTCAGCCCCGGGACTAGCGGGAGGGAATGAGCAGTTCTTC
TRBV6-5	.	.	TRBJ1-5	CASSYINKYSNQPQHF	TGTGCCAGCAGTTACATCAACAAATATAGCAATCAGCCCCAGCATTTT
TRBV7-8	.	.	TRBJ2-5	CASSPGLKETQYF	TGTGCCAGCAGCCCGGGGTTAAAAGAGACCCAGTACTTC
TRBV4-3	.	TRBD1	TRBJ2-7	CASSQDGTGGTYEQYF	TGCGCCAGCAGCCAAGACGGGACAGGGGGCACCTACGAGCAGTACTTC
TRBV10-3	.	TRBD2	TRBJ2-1	CASKSGRENEQFF	TGTGCCTCAAAGAGCGGGAGGGAAAATGAGCAGTTCTTC